This T cell receptor (beta chain) was recovered during a study of blood T cell repertoires in COVID-19. Study in general: The United States, Italy and Spain provided the acute and convalescent COVID-19 samples. PBMCs, B-cell-depleted T cells, or T cells provided the cDNA or gDNA that made up the material.

Seattle patient enrollment occurred during active infection, with longitudinal follow-up thereafter. In the original processing: For nucleated cells, counts were estimated from reference gene primer amplification. Clones were read by immunoSEQ multiplex PCR, and TCRdb kept only the in-frame ones, dropping some. The V and J calls and the clone size are those of that table, but D and trimming were determined from the DNA. The sample includes 75,000 to 85,000 clones, 85% of them seen just once. This CDR3 contains 14 residues. V was clipped by 2 bases and J by 4 bases, with 11 bases between them. The germline gives CDR1 MNHEY, CDR2 SVGAGI.

V gene TRBV6-5 combines with J gene TRBJ1-1, with D possibly being TRBD1 (5 bases). Sequenced material: peripheral blood. The TCR sequence derives from a man aged 60 to 69 with COVID-19, enrolled during active disease. The CDR3 loop is CASSYISGGTEAFF. For the CDR3, the DNA is TGTGCCAGCAGTTACATCTCGGGGGGCACTGAAGCTTTCTTT.